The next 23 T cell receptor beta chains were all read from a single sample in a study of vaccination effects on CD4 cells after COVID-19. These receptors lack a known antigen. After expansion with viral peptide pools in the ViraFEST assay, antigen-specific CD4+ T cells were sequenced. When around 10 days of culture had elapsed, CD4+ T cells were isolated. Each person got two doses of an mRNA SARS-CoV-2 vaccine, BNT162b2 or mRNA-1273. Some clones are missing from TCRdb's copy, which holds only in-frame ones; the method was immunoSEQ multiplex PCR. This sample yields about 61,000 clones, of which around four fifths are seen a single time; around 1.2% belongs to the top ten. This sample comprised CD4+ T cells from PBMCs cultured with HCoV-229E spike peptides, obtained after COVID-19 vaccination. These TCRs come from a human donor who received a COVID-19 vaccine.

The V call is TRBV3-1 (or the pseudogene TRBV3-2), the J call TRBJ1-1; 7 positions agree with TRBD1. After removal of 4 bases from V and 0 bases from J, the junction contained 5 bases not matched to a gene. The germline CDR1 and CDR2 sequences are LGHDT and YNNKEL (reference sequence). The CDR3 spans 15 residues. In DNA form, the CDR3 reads TGTGCCAGCAGCCGCAAGGGACAGTTGAACACTGAAGCTTTCTTT. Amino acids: CASSRKGQLNTEAFF.

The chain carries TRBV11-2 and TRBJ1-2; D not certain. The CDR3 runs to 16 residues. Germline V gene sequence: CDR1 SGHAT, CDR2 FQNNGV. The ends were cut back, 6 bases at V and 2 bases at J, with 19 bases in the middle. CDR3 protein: CASSPAPGDGNYGYTF. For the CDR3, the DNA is TGTGCCAGCAGTCCCGCTCCCGGGGATGGGAACTATGGCTACACCTTC.

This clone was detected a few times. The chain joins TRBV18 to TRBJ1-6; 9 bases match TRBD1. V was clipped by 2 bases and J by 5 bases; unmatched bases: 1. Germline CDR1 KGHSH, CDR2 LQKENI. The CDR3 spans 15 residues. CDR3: CASSPRTGDNSPLHF. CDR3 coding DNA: TGTGCCAGCTCACCAAGGACAGGGGATAATTCACCCCTCCACTTT.

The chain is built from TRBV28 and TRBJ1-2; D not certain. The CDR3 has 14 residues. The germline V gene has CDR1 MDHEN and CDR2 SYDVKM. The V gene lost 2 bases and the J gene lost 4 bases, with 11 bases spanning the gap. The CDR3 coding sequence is TGTGCCAGCAGTTTAAAAAAGGCGAGCTATGGCTACACCTTC. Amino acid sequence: CASSLKKASYGYTF.

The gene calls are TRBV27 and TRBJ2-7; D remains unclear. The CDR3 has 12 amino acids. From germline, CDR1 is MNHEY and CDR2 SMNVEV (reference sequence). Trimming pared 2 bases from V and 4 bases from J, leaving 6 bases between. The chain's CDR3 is CASSLREYEQYV. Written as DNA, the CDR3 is TGTGCCAGCAGTTTAAGGGAATACGAGCAGTACGTC.

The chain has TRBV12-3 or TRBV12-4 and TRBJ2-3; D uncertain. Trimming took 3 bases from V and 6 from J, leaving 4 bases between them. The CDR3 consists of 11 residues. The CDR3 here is CASSFLDTQYF. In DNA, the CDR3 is TGTGCCAGCAGTTTTCTGGATACGCAGTATTTT.

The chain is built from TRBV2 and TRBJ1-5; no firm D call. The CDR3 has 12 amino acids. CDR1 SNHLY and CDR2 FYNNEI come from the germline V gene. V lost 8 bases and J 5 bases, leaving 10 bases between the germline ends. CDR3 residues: CASENNDQPQHF. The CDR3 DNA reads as TGTGCCAGCGAGAACAACGATCAGCCCCAGCATTTT.

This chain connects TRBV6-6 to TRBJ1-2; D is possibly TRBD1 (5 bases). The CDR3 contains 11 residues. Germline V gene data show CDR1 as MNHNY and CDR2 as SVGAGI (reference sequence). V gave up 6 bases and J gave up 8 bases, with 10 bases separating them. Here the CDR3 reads CASRVRDGYTF. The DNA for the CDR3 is TGTGCCAGCAGGGTTAGGGACGGCTACACCTTC.

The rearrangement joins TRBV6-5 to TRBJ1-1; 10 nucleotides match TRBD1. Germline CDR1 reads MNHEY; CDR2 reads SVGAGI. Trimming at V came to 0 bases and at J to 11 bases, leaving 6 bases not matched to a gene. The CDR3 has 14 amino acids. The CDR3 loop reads CASSYSRTGGGAFF. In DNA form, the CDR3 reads TGTGCCAGCAGTTACTCAAGGACAGGGGGGGGTGCTTTCTTT.

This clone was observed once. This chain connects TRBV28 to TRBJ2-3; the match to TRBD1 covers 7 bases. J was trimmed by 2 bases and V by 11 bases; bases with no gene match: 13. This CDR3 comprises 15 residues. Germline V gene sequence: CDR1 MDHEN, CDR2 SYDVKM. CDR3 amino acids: CASISRDRPTDTQYF. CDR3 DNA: TGTGCCTCTATTTCTAGGGACAGACCCACAGATACGCAGTATTTT.

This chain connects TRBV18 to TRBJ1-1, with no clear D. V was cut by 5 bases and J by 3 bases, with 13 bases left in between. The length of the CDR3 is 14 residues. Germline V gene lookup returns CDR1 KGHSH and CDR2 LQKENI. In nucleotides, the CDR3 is TGTGCCAGCTCATTTAGTTGGGATGACACTGAAGCTTTCTTT. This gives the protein CASSFSWDDTEAFF.

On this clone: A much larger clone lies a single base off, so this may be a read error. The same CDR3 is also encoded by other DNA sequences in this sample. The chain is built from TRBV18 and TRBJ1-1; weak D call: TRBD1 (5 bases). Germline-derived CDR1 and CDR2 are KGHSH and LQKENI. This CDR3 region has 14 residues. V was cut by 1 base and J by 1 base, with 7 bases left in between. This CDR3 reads CASSPQGSNTEAFF. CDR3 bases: TGTGCCAGCTCACCACAGGGGTCGAACACTGAAGCTTTCTTT.

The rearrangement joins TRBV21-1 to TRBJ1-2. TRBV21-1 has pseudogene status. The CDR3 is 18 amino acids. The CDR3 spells CASSKRPGLSVPNYGYTF. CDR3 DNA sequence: TGTGCCAGCAGCAAAAGACCGGGACTCTCCGTTCCTAACTATGGCTACACCTTC.

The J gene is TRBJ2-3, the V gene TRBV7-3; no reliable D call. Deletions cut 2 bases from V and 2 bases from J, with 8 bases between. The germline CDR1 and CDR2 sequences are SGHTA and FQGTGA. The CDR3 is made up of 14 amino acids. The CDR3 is CASSLAAHTDTQYF. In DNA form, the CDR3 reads TGTGCCAGCAGCTTAGCGGCTCACACAGATACGCAGTATTTT.

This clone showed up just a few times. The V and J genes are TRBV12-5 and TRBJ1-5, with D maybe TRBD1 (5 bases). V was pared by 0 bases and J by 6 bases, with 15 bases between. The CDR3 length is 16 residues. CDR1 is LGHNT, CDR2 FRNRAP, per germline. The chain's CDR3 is CASGLVRPQGPQPQHF. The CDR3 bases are TGTGCTAGTGGTTTGGTACGGCCCCAGGGTCCTCAGCCCCAGCATTTT.

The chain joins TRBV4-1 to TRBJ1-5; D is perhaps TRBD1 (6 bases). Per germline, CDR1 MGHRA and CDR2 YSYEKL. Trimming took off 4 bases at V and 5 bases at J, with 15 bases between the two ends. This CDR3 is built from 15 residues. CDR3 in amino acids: CASSLWMGGHQPQHF. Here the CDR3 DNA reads TGCGCCAGCAGCCTTTGGATGGGGGGGCATCAGCCCCAGCATTTT.

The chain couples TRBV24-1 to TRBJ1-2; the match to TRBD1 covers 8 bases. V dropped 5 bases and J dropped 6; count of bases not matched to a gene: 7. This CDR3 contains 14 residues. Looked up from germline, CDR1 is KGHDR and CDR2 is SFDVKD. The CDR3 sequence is CATSGTGKENGYTF. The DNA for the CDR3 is TGTGCCACCAGTGGGACAGGGAAGGAAAATGGCTACACCTTC.

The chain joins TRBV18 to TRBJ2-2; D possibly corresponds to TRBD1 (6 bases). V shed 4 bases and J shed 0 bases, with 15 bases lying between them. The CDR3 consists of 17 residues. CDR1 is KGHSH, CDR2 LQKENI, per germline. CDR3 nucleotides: TGTGCCAGCTCACGGAACCCAGGGGTCGCGAACACCGGGGAGCTGTTTTTT. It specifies CASSRNPGVANTGELFF.

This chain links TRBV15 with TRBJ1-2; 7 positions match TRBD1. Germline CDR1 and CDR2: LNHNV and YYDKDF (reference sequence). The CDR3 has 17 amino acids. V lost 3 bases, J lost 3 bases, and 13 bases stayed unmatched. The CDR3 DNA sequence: TGTGCCACCAGCAGTGAAAACCGGGACAGATCGTACTATGGCTACACCTTC. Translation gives CATSSENRDRSYYGYTF.

In DNA, the CDR3 is TGTGCCAGCAGTTTACAGGGGGAATCCAAAGAGACCCAGTACTTC. Translating gives CASSLQGESKETQYF. The gene calls are TRBV28 and TRBJ2-5; 7 nucleotides match TRBD1. V lost 2 bases and J lost 3; bases outside the gene matches: 6. CDR3 length: 15 amino acids. The germline V gene encodes CDR1 MDHEN and CDR2 SYDVKM.

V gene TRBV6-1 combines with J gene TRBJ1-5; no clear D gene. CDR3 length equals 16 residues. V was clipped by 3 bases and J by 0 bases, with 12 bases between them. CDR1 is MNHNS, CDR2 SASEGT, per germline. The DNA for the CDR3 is TGTGCCAGCAGTGATCAGGCGGGCTATAGCAATCAGCCCCAGCATTTT. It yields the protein CASSDQAGYSNQPQHF.

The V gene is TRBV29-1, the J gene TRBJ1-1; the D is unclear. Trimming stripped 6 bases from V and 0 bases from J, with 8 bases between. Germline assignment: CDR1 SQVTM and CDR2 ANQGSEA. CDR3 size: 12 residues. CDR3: CSVRTVNTEAFF. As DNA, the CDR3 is TGCAGCGTAAGGACGGTGAACACTGAAGCTTTCTTT.

The CDR3, as DNA: TGCGCCAGCAGCTTAGGGGACAGGGGGTATAATGAGCAGTTCTTC. Translated, it gives CASSLGDRGYNEQFF. This sequence joins TRBV5-1 and TRBJ2-1; 11 bases fit TRBD1. CDR1 SGHRS and CDR2 YFSETQ come from the germline V gene. Germline trimming cut 2 bases from V and 7 bases from J; bases unmatched to any gene: 5. This CDR3 has 15 amino acids. The whole variable domain, filled in from reference TRBV5-1 and TRBJ2-1, reads KAGVTQTPRYLIKTRGQQVTLSCSPISGHRSVSWYQQTPGQGLQFLFEYFSETQRNKGNFPGRFSGRQFSNSRSEMNVSTLELGDSALYLCASSLGDRGYNEQFFGPGTRLTVL.